The 3 T cell receptor beta chains reported below all come from one sample, sequenced in a study of memory CD4+ T cells and cytomegalovirus serostatus. The sort gate was single viable CD3+CD4+CD8-CD45RO+ cells for memory CD4+ T cells. Some clones are missing from TCRdb's copy, which holds only in-frame ones; the method was immunoSEQ multiplex PCR. Of approximately 70,000 clones listed, 70% to 80% are singletons. The sequencing input was memory CD4+ T cells from blood. These receptor sequences come from an adult in good health and CMV-seropositive.

This chain joins TRBV28 and TRBJ2-6; 12 positions match TRBD1. Germline V gene sequence: CDR1 MDHEN, CDR2 SYDVKM. After removal of 8 bases from V and 2 bases from J, the junction contained 7 bases not matched to a gene. The CDR3 runs 17 residues. The CDR3 DNA follows: TGTGCCAGCGGACAGGGGACAGGGGGCACTGGGGCCAACGTCCTGACTTTC. Protein: CASGQGTGGTGANVLTF.

The chain combines TRBV5-1 with TRBJ1-6, with D tentatively TRBD1 (5 bases). CDR1 and CDR2 (germline): SGHRS, YFSETQ. V lost 7 bases and J 11 bases, leaving 13 bases between the germline ends. CDR3 length: 12 amino acids. In DNA, the CDR3 is TGCGCCAGCGGCCAGGTGGGGGCACCCCTCCACTTT. This sequence encodes CASGQVGAPLHF.

This chain connects TRBV6-6 to TRBJ2-5, with 11 bases lining up with TRBD2. Germline loops: CDR1 MNHNY, CDR2 SVGAGI (reference sequence). The ends lost 5 bases at V and 9 bases at J; junction bases unmatched: 11. CDR3 size: 15 residues. The CDR3 sequence: CASSPRSSGGVAQYF. The DNA of the CDR3 is TGTGCCAGCAGTCCTCGCAGTAGCGGGGGGGTAGCCCAGTACTTC.